Shown below are 9 T cell receptor beta chains from a single sample sequenced in a study of Ad26.COV2.S vaccination and SARS-CoV-2 variants. Here immunoSEQ multiplex PCR was the method, and the copy in TCRdb shows in-frame clones only, minus some. Of hundreds of thousands of clones detected, 83% appear once; the ten largest clones hold more than 7%. The treatment was: some 19 received Ad26.COV2.S at low or high dose, single or two shots; 5 received placebo; per-sample allocation not given. Vaccine and placebo recipients were sampled on day 63 after the first injection. The sample consisted of peripheral blood, taken in a trial of Ad26.COV2.S vaccine versus placebo. Receptors were obtained from a person aged 18 to 59 who received the Ad26.COV2.S COVID-19 vaccine or a placebo.

The J gene is TRBJ2-7, the V gene TRBV7-3; D unclear. Per the germline V gene, CDR1 is SGHTA and CDR2 is FQGTGA. CDR3 length: 13 amino acids. With 5 bases removed from V and 3 bases from J, the gap between germline ends came to 11 bases. The CDR3: CASSPGPFYEQYF. CDR3 bases: TGTGCCAGCAGCCCCGGACCTTTCTACGAGCAGTACTTC.

V is TRBV19 and J is TRBJ1-1; tentatively, D is TRBD1 (6 bases). There are 14 residues in the CDR3. Per germline, CDR1 LNHDA and CDR2 SQIVND (reference sequence). Trimming took 4 bases from V and 0 from J, leaving 9 bases between them. CDR3: CASSNSGVNTEAFF. DNA for the CDR3: TGTGCCAGTAGTAACTCAGGGGTGAACACTGAAGCTTTCTTT.

The chain uses TRBV7-9 and TRBJ2-1; TRBD2 matches 13 bases. This CDR3 is 16 amino acids long. With V trimmed by 5 bases and J by 3 bases, 4 bases remained unmatched. Germline V gives CDR1 SEHNR, CDR2 FQNEAQ (reference sequence). The chain's CDR3 is CASSRTSGSIYNEQFF. The CDR3 DNA is TGTGCCAGCAGCCGGACTAGCGGGAGTATCTACAATGAGCAGTTCTTC.

The chain combines TRBV24-1 with TRBJ2-3; TRBD2 matches at 11 bases. The CDR3 totals 16 residues. Germline CDR1 KGHDR, CDR2 SFDVKD. Trimming cost V 3 bases and J 4 bases; bases outside gene matches: 5. The DNA of the CDR3 is TGTGCCACCAGTGATCCTACTAGCGGGAGTCCAGATACGCAGTATTTT. Its protein product is CATSDPTSGSPDTQYF.

V is TRBV3-1 (or the pseudogene TRBV3-2) and J is TRBJ2-3; TRBD2 agrees at 10 bases. With V trimmed by 6 bases and J by 6 bases, 9 bases remained unmatched. The CDR3 loop spans 15 amino acids. Germline CDR1 and CDR2: LGHDT and YNNKEL (reference sequence). This CDR3 reads CASSLLAGVSDTQYF. The CDR3 DNA reads TGTGCCAGCAGTTTGCTAGCGGGAGTTTCTGATACGCAGTATTTT.

This clone appeared once. Other DNA sequences in this sample translate to the same CDR3. The chain couples TRBV3-1 (or the pseudogene TRBV3-2) to TRBJ2-7; possibly TRBD1 for D (5 bases). Germline V CDR1 and CDR2: LGHDT, YNNKEL (reference sequence). This CDR3 is 14 amino acids long. Trimming took off 3 bases at V and 0 bases at J, with 9 bases between the two ends. The CDR3 bases are TGTGCCAGCAGCCATTCAGGGATCTCCTACGAGCAGTACTTC. Residues: CASSHSGISYEQYF.

This clone was picked up a small number of times. The chain couples TRBV2 to TRBJ2-7; 10 nucleotides line up with TRBD2. Germline V gene sequence: CDR1 SNHLY, CDR2 FYNNEI. The V gene end was trimmed by 8 bases and the J gene end by 2 bases; junction bases not matched to a gene: 9. This CDR3 has 15 residues. The CDR3 spells CASEKERGGPYEQYF. The CDR3 DNA sequence: TGTGCCAGCGAGAAGGAGCGGGGGGGCCCCTACGAGCAGTACTTC.

The genes are TRBV4-1 and TRBJ2-5; D gene unclear. The CDR3 is made up of 14 amino acids. The V gene lost 3 bases and the J gene lost 1 base, with 9 bases spanning the gap. Germline CDR1 and CDR2: MGHRA and YSYEKL. This chain's CDR3 is CASSHPPAQETQYF. The CDR3 nucleotides are TGCGCCAGCAGCCATCCACCAGCCCAAGAGACCCAGTACTTC.

This chain joins TRBV7-9 and TRBJ1-3; D is undetermined. Germline V gene lookup returns CDR1 SEHNR and CDR2 FQNEAQ (reference sequence). V lost 3 bases and J lost 0, with 6 bases in between. The CDR3 runs to 14 residues. CDR3 region: CASSFGSSGNTIYF. CDR3 coding DNA: TGTGCCAGCAGCTTCGGGAGCTCTGGAAACACCATATATTTT.